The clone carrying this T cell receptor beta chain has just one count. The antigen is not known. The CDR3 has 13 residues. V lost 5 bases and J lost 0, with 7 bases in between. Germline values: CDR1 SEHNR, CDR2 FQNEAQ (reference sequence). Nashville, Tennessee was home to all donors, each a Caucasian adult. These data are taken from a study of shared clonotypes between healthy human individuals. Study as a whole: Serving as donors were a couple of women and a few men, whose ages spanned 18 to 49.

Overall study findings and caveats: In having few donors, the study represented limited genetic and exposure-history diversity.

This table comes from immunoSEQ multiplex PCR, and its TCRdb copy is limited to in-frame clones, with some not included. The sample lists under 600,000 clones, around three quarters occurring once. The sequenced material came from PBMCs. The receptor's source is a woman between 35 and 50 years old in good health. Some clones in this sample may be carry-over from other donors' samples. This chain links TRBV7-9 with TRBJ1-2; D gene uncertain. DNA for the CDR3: TGTGCCAGCAGCGTGGGCGCTAACTATGGCTACACCTTC. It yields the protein CASSVGANYGYTF.